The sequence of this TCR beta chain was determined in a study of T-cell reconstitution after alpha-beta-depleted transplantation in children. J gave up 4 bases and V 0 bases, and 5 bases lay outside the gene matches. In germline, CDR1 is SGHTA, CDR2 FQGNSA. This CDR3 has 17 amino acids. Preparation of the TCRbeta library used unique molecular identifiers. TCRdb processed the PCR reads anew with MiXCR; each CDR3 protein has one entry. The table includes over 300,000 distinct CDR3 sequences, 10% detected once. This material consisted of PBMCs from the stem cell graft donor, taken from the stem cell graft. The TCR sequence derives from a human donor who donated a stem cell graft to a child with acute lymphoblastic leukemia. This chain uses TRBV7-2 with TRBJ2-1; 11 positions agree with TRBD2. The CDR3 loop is CASSLASTSGIYNEQFF. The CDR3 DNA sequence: TGTGCCAGCAGCTTAGCTTCGACTAGCGGGATTTACAATGAGCAGTTCTTC. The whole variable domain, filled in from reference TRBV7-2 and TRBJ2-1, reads GAGVSQSPSNKVTEKGKDVELRCDPISGHTALYWYRQSLGQGLEFLIYFQGNSAPDKSGLPSDRFSAERTGGSVSTLTIQRTQQEDSAVYLCASSLASTSGIYNEQFFGPGTRLTVL.